This is a list of T cell receptor beta chains from one sample in a study of PD-1 blockade in classical Hodgkin lymphoma. Generated by immunoSEQ multiplex PCR, the TCRdb table keeps only in-frame clones and is missing some. Of 17,000 or so clones listed, around 90% are singletons. What was sequenced was peripheral blood mononuclear cells (PBMCs). The receptor set was obtained from a human donor with classical Hodgkin lymphoma. CDR3s include the opening cysteine and the closing phenylalanine or tryptophan. A D gene is named only where the DNA matches it firmly. Size values are once, few and many counts, or a class for expanded clones, and some rows have none.

v_gene	d_gene	j_gene	abundance	CDR3aa	CDR3nt
TRBV4-3	NA	TRBJ1-1	NA	CASSHGAGSTEAFF	TGCGCCAGCAGCCATGGGGCTGGGAGCACTGAAGCTTTCTTT
TRBV19	TRBD1	TRBJ2-5	few	CASSGQAGLEKTQYF	TGTGCCAGTAGTGGACAGGCCGGATTGGAAAAGACCCAGTACTTC
TRBV11-2	TRBD2	TRBJ2-1	NA	CASSLGVGRGAGLYEQFF	TGTGCCAGCAGCTTAGGTGTGGGGCGCGGAGCGGGACTCTATGAGCAGTTCTTC
TRBV6-1	TRBD1	TRBJ1-5	NA	CASSDGTGSNQPQHF	TGTGCCAGCAGTGACGGGACAGGGAGCAATCAGCCCCAGCATTTT
TRBV14	NA	TRBJ2-3	few	CASSQANTQYF	TGTGCCAGCAGCCAAGCTAATACGCAGTATTTT
TRBV30	TRBD2	TRBJ2-7	NA	CAWMSGLAEAEQYF	TGTGCCTGGATGTCAGGACTAGCGGAAGCGGAGCAGTACTTC
TRBV28	TRBD1	TRBJ1-1	NA	CASRGTGGRDTEAFF	TGTGCCAGCAGGGGGACAGGGGGCCGAGACACTGAAGCTTTCTTT
TRBV6-1	NA	TRBJ1-1	NA	CASSEHMNTEAFF	TGTGCCAGCAGCGAGCACATGAACACTGAAGCTTTCTTT
TRBV7-6	TRBD2	TRBJ2-7	NA	CASSSLAGTSYEQYF	TGTGCCAGCAGCTCACTAGCGGGGACCTCCTACGAGCAGTACTTC
TRBV7-8	TRBD2	TRBJ2-5	NA	CASSLAGLVETQYF	TGTGCCAGCAGCTTAGCGGGACTAGTCGAGACCCAGTACTTC
TRBV6-4	TRBD2	TRBJ2-1	NA	CASSDTSGSSEQFF	TGTGCCAGCAGTGACACTAGCGGGAGCAGTGAGCAGTTCTTC
TRBV28	NA	TRBJ1-1	once	CASSLAGNTEAFF	TGTGCCAGCAGTCTCGCGGGGAACACTGAAGCTTTCTTT
TRBV6-5	TRBD2	TRBJ2-2	NA	CASSYGLAVNTGELFF	TGTGCCAGCAGTTACGGTCTAGCGGTGAACACCGGGGAGCTGTTTTTT
TRBV7-9	NA	TRBJ1-3	NA	CASSLDSISGNTIYF	TGTGCCAGCAGCTTAGACAGCATCTCTGGAAACACCATATATTTT
TRBV2	NA	TRBJ2-3	NA	CASSETRSAADTQYF	TGTGCCAGCAGTGAGACTAGATCGGCCGCAGATACGCAGTATTTT
TRBV4-3	NA	TRBJ1-1	NA	CASSQDPQAKNTEAFF	TGCGCCAGCAGCCAAGATCCCCAGGCCAAGAACACTGAAGCTTTCTTT
TRBV12-5	TRBD1	TRBJ1-1	NA	CASAREGAMAFF	TGTGCTAGTGCCCGGGAGGGGGCGATGGCTTTCTTT
TRBV7-9	NA	TRBJ2-7	NA	CASSLDLAGPLDEQYF	TGTGCCAGCAGCTTAGATTTGGCCGGACCCCTTGACGAGCAGTACTTC
TRBV11-2	TRBD2	TRBJ2-2	NA	CASSIAGGNTGELFF	TGTGCCAGCAGCATAGCGGGAGGCAACACCGGGGAGCTGTTTTTT
TRBV16	NA	TRBJ2-2	NA	CASSQLRANTGELFF	TGTGCCAGCAGCCAGCTCAGGGCGAACACCGGGGAGCTGTTTTTT
TRBV27	NA	TRBJ1-5	NA	CASSFYRGQPQHF	TGTGCCAGCAGTTTTTACCGTGGTCAGCCCCAGCATTTT
TRBV10-3	NA	TRBJ1-5	NA	CAIKGGSYQPQHF	TGTGCCATCAAGGGGGGCAGCTATCAGCCCCAGCATTTT
TRBV7-8	TRBD2	TRBJ2-1	NA	CASNSRGLAVYNEQFF	TGTGCCAGCAACTCTAGGGGACTAGCGGTATACAATGAGCAGTTCTTC
TRBV5-5	NA	TRBJ2-7	NA	CASSLNGSPTYEQYF	TGTGCCAGCAGCTTGAATGGGTCTCCTACCTACGAGCAGTACTTC
TRBV15	NA	TRBJ2-3	NA	CATSRVREDTQYF	TGTGCCACCAGCAGAGTAAGGGAAGATACGCAGTATTTT
TRBV4-3	NA	TRBJ1-3	NA	CASSQDFLGLSGNTIYF	TGCGCCAGCAGCCAAGATTTTTTGGGCCTCTCTGGAAACACCATATATTTT
TRBV30	TRBD1	TRBJ1-2	NA	CAWSTGARGYTF	TGTGCCTGGAGTACAGGGGCTAGGGGCTACACCTTC